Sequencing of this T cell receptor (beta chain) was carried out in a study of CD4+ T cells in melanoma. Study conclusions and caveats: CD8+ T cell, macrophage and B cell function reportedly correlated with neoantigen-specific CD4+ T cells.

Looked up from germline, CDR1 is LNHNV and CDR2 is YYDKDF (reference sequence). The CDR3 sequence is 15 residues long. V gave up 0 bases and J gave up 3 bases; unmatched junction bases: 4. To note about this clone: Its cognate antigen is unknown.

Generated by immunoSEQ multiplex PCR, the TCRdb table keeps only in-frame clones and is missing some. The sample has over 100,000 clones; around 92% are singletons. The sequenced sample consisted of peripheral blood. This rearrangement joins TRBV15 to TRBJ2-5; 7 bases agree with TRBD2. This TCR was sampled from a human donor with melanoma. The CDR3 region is CATSRDASGEETQYF. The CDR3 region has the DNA TGTGCCACCAGCAGAGATGCTAGCGGAGAAGAGACCCAGTACTTC. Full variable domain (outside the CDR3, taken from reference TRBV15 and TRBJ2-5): DAMVIQNPRYQVTQFGKPVTLSCSQTLNHNVMYWYQQKSSQAPKLLFHYYDKDFNNEADTPDNFQSRRPNTSFCFLDIRSPGLGDTAMYLCATSRDASGEETQYFGPGTRLLVL.